The clone carrying this T cell receptor (beta chain) was picked up a small number of times. This record comes from a study of blood T cell repertoires in COVID-19. TCRdb keeps only in-frame clones here, not all; method: immunoSEQ multiplex PCR. This table has over 350,000 clones, around nine tenths appearing once. The ends were cut back, 8 bases at V and 5 bases at J, with 15 bases in the middle. This CDR3 has 12 amino acids. CDR1 SQVTM and CDR2 ANQGSEA come from the germline V gene. The sequencing input was PBMCs or T cells enriched from blood (not recorded which). The clonotype comes from a woman aged 18 to 35 with acute COVID-19. V usage is TRBV29-1 and J usage is TRBJ1-1; D possibly corresponds to TRBD1 (5 bases). The CDR3 here is CSSQTGLTEAFF. CDR3 sequence (DNA): TGCAGCTCACAAACAGGTTTGACTGAAGCTTTCTTT.